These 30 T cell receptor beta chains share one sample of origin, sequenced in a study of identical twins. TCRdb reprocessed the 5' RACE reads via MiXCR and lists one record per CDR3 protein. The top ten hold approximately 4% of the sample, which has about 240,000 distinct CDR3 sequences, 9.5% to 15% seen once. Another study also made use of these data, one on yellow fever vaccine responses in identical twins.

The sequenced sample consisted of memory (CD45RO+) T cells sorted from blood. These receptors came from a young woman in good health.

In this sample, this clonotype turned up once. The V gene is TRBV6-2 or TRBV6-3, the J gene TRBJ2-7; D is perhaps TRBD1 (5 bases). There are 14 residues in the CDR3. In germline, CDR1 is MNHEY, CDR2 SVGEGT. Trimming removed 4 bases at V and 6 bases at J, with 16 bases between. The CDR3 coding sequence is TGTGCCAGCAGTTTCGGCGCAGGGCGTGGCGAGCAGTACTTC. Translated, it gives CASSFGAGRGEQYF.

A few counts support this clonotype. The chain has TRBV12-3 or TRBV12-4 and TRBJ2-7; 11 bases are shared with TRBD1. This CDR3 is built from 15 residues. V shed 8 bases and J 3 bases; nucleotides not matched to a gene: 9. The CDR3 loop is CASAPTGTGGYEQYF. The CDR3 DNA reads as TGTGCCAGCGCTCCAACCGGGACAGGGGGCTACGAGCAGTACTTC.

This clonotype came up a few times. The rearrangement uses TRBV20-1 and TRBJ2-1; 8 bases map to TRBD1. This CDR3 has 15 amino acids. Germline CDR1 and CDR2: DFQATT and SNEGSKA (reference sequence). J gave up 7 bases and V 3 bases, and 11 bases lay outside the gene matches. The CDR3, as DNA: TGCAGTGCTAGGGTAGGGCAGGGGGCCGAGAATGAGCAGTTCTTC. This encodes CSARVGQGAENEQFF.

The chain's CDR3 is CASSTGDPLGTDTQYF. CDR3 DNA sequence: TGTGCCAGTAGTACTGGTGATCCCCTGGGGACAGATACGCAGTATTTT. The chain links TRBV19 to TRBJ2-3; D gene unclear. Germline V gene sequence: CDR1 LNHDA, CDR2 SQIVND (reference sequence). The CDR3 extends over 16 amino acids. V lost 4 bases, J lost 3 bases, and 17 bases lay in between.

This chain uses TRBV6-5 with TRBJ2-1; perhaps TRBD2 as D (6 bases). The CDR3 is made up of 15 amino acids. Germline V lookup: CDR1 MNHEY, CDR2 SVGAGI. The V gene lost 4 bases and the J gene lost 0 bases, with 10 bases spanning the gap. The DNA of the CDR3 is TGTGCCAGCAGTTCGGCGGGGACCTCCTACAATGAGCAGTTCTTC. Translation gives CASSSAGTSYNEQFF.

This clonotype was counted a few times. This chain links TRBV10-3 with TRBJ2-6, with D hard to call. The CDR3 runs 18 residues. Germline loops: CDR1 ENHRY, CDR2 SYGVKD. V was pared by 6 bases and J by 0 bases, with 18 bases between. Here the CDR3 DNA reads TGTGCCATCAGGGCGACAAATCATAGTACCTCTGGGGCCAACGTCCTGACTTTC. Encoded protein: CAIRATNHSTSGANVLTF.

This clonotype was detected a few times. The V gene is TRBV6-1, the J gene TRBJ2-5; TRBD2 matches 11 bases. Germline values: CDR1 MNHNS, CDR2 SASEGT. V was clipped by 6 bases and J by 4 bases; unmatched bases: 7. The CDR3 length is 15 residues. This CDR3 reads CASSSGTSGGETQYF. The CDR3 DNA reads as TGTGCCAGCAGCAGCGGGACTAGCGGAGGAGAGACCCAGTACTTC.

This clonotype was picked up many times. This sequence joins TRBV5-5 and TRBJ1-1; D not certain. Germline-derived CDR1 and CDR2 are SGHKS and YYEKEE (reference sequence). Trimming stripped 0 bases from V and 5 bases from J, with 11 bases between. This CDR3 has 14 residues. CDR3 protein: CASSLVAGTTEAFF. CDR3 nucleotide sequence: TGTGCCAGCAGCTTGGTTGCAGGAACAACTGAAGCTTTCTTT.

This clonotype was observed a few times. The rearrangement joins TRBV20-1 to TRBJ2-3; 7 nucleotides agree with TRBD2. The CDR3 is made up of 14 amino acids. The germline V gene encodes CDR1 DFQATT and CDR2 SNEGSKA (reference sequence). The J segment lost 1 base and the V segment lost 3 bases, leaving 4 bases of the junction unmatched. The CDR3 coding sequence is TGCAGTGCTAGTAGCGGGCCTCGCACAGATACGCAGTATTTT. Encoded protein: CSASSGPRTDTQYF.

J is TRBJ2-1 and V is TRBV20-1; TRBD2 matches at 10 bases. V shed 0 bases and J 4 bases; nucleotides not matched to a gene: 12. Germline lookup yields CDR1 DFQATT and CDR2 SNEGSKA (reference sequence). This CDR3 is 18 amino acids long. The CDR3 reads CSARDPIAGLADYNEQFF. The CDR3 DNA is TGCAGTGCTAGAGATCCCATCGCCGGACTAGCGGATTACAATGAGCAGTTCTTC.

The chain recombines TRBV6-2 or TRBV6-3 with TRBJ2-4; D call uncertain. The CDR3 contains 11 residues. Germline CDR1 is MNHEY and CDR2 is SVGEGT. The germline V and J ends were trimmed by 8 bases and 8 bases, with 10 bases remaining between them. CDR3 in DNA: TGTGCCAGCGGATTTGGTGACATTCAGTACTTC. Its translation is CASGFGDIQYF.

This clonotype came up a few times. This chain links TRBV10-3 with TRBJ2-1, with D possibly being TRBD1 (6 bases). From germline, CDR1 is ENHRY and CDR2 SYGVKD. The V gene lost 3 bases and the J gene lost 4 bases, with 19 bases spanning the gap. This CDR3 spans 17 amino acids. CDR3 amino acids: CAISESRRGGLYNEQFF. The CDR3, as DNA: TGTGCCATCAGTGAAAGTCGCAGGGGCGGGTTGTACAATGAGCAGTTCTTC.

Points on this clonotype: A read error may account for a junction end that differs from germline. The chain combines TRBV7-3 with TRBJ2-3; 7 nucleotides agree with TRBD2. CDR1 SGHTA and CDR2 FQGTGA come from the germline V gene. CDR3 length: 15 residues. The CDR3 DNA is TGTGCCAGCAGCGTAACTAGCGCCAAGGAGGGTATGCAGTATTTT. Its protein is CASSVTSAKEGMQYF.

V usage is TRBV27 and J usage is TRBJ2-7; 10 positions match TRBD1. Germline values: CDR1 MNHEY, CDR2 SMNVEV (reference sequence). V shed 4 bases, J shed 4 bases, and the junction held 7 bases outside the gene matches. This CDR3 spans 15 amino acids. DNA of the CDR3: TGTGCCAGCAGTTACAAGACAGGGGGCTTTTACGAGCAGTACTTC. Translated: CASSYKTGGFYEQYF.

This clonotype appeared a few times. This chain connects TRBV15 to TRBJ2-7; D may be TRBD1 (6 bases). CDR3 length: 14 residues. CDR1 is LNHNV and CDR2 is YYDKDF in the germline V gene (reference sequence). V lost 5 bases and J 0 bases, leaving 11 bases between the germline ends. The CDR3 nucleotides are TGTGCCACCAGCGTTCACAGGGACTCCTACGAGCAGTACTTC. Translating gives CATSVHRDSYEQYF. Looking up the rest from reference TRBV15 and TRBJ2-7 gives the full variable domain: DAMVIQNPRYQVTQFGKPVTLSCSQTLNHNVMYWYQQKSSQAPKLLFHYYDKDFNNEADTPDNFQSRRPNTSFCFLDIRSPGLGDTAMYLCATSVHRDSYEQYFGPGTRLTVT.

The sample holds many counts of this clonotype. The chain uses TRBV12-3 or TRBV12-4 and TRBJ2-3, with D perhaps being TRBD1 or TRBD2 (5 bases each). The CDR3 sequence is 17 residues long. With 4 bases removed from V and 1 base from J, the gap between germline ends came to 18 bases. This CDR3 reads CASSSLGTPGRTDTQYF. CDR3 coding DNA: TGTGCCAGCAGTTCCCTAGGGACGCCAGGCCGCACAGATACGCAGTATTTT.

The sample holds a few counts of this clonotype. The CDR3 DNA reads as TGTGCCAGCTGCCAAAGCTACAATGAGCAGTTCTTC. This sequence encodes CASCQSYNEQFF. The chain uses TRBV2 and TRBJ2-1; D not resolved. Germline V lookup: CDR1 SNHLY, CDR2 FYNNEI. The germline V and J ends were trimmed by 8 bases and 3 bases, with 8 bases remaining between them. The CDR3 runs 12 residues.

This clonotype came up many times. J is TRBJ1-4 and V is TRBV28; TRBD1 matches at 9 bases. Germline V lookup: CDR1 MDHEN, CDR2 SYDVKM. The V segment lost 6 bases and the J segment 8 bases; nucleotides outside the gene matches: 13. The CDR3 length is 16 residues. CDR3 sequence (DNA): TGTGCCAGCAGGACTGACAGGGGGGCAGGGTCCGAAAAACTGTTTTTT. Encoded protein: CASRTDRGAGSEKLFF. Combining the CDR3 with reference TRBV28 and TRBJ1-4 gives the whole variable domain DVKVTQSSRYLVKRTGEKVFLECVQDMDHENMFWYRQDPGLGLRLIYFSYDVKMKEKGDIPEGYSVSREKKERFSLILESASTNQTSMYLCASRTDRGAGSEKLFFGSGTQLSVL.

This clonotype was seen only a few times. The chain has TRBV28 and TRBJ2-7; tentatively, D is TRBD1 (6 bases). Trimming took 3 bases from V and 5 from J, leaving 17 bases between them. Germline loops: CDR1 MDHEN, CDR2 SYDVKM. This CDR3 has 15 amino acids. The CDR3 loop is CASSLNLLQGHEQYF. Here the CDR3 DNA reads TGTGCCAGCAGTTTGAATTTGCTACAGGGCCACGAGCAGTACTTC.

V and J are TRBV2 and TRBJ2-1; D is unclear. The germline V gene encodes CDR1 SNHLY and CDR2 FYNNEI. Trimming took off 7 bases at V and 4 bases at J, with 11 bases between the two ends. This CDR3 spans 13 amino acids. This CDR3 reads CASMELPYNEQFF. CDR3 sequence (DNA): TGTGCCAGCATGGAACTGCCATACAATGAGCAGTTCTTC. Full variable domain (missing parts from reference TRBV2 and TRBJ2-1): EPEVTQTPSHQVTQMGQEVILRCVPISNHLYFYWYRQILGQKVEFLVSFYNNEISEKSEIFDDQFSVERPDGSNFTLKIRSTKLEDSAMYFCASMELPYNEQFFGPGTRLTVL.

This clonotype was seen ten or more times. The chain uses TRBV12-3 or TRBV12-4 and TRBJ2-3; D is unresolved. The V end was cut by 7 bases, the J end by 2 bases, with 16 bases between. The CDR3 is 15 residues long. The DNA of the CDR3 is TGTGCCAGCACCCTCCCGACTGGAGACACAGATACGCAGTATTTT. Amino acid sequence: CASTLPTGDTDTQYF.

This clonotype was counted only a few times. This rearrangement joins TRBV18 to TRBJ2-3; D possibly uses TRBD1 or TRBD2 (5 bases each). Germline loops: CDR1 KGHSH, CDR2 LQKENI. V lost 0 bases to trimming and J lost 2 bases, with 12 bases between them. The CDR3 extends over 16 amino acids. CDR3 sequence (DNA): TGTGCCAGCTCACCACCCGAGGGACGGTCCACAGATACGCAGTATTTT. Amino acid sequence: CASSPPEGRSTDTQYF. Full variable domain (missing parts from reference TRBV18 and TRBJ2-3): NAGVMQNPRHLVRRRGQEARLRCSPMKGHSHVYWYRQLPEEGLKFMVYLQKENIIDESGMPKERFSAEFPKEGPSILRIQQVVRGDSAAYFCASSPPEGRSTDTQYFGPGTRLTVL.

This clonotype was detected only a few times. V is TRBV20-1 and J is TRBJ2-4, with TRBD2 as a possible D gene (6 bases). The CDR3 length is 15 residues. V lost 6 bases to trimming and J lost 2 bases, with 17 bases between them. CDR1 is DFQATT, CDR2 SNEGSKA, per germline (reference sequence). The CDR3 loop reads CSAALPSAPKNIQYF. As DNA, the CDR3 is TGCAGTGCCGCACTTCCTAGCGCGCCCAAAAACATTCAGTACTTC.

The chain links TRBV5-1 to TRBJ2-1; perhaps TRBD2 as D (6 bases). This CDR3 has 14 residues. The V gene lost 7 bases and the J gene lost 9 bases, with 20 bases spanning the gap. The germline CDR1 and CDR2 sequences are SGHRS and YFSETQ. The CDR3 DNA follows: TGCGCCAGCGGACCCGCACGCGCGGGAAGTGAGCAGTTCTTC. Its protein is CASGPARAGSEQFF.

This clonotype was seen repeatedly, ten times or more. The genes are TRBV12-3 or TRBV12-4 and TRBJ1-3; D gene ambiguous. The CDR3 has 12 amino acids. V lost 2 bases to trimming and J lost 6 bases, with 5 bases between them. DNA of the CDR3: TGTGCCAGCAGTTTACGAGAAAACACCATATATTTT. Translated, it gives CASSLRENTIYF.

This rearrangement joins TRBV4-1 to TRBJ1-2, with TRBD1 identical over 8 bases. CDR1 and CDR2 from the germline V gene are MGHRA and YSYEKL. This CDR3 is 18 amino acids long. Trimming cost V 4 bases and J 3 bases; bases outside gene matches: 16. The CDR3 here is CASSPQGLGQGLYYGYTF. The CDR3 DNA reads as TGCGCCAGCAGCCCCCAAGGGCTTGGACAGGGCCTTTACTATGGCTACACCTTC.

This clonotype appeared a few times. This CDR3 is CASSYLGTSGNEQFF. DNA for the CDR3: TGTGCCAGCAGTTACCTCGGGACTAGCGGCAATGAGCAGTTCTTC. The rearrangement uses TRBV6-5 and TRBJ2-1, with 11 nucleotides matching TRBD2. After removal of 2 bases from V and 6 bases from J, the junction contained 3 bases not matched to a gene. Looked up from germline, CDR1 is MNHEY and CDR2 is SVGAGI. The CDR3 extends over 15 amino acids.

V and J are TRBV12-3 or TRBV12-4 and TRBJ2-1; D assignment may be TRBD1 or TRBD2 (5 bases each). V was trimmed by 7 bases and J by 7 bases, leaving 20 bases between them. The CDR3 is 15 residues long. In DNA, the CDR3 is TGTGCCAGCATACCGAACCGGGACGGTCGGAATGAGCAGTTCTTC. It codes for CASIPNRDGRNEQFF.

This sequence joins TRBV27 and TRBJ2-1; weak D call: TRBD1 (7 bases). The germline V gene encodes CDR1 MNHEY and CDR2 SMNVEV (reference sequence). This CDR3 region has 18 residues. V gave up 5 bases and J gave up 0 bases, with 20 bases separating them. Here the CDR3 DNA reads TGTGCCAGCAGTCCCCTTCTCTGGGGGGACAGCTCCTACAATGAGCAGTTCTTC. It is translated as CASSPLLWGDSSYNEQFF.

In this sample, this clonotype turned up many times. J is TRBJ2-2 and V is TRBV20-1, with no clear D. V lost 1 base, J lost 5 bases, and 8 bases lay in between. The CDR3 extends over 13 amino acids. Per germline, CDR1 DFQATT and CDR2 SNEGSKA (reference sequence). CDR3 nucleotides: TGCAGTGCTAGAGTGGCGGTGACCGGGGAGCTGTTTTTT. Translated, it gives CSARVAVTGELFF.